The present TCR beta chain was sequenced within a study of blood T cell repertoires in COVID-19. As for the study in general: Samples taken during acute and convalescent COVID-19 were collected in the United States, Italy and Spain. Sample material is recorded as cDNA or gDNA derived from T cells, B-cell-depleted T cells, or PBMCs.

CDR1 is SGHTA, CDR2 FQGNSA, per germline. CDR3 length: 15 residues. The germline V and J ends were trimmed by 1 base and 6 bases, with 14 bases remaining between them. Original analysis: By means of reference gene primer amplification, nucleated cell counts were estimated. Measured with immunoSEQ multiplex PCR; TCRdb has only the in-frame clones, and not every one. That table furnishes V, J and clone size, whereas the DNA furnished D and trimming. This table holds 150,000 to 180,000 clones, roughly nine tenths found once. The TCR was taken from a man aged 50 or older with acute or convalescent COVID-19. What was sequenced was peripheral blood. V usage is TRBV7-2 and J usage is TRBJ2-3; TRBD2 might be the D (7 bases). The CDR3 bases are TGTGCCAGCAGCTTAGGCGGGGGCGAGACTGATACGCAGTATTTT. It codes for CASSLGGGETDTQYF.